The 16 T cell receptor beta chains given below trace back to one sample, sequenced in a study of T-cell memory formation after mild COVID-19. TCRdb processed the 5' RACE reads anew with MiXCR; each CDR3 protein has one entry. The sample includes around 310,000 distinct CDR3 sequences, about 16% of them seen just once. Sequenced: PBMCs or a T cell subset sorted from them (not recorded which). These receptors originate from a man between 18 and 35 years old who had mild COVID-19 (a few samples of this study predate the infection). Cell type and time point are not known.

The sample holds a few counts of this clonotype. This chain links TRBV7-2 with TRBJ2-2, with TRBD2 matching over 11 bases. Trimming took 4 bases from V and 3 from J; bases not matched to a gene: 7. The CDR3 loop spans 17 amino acids. Germline V CDR1 and CDR2: SGHTA, FQGNSA. The CDR3 protein is CASSSDLAGGYTGELFF. The DNA of the CDR3 is TGTGCCAGCAGCTCCGACCTAGCGGGGGGATACACCGGGGAGCTGTTTTTT.

The chain couples TRBV10-3 to TRBJ1-5; possibly TRBD1 for D (5 bases). The CDR3 loop spans 15 amino acids. Germline CDR1 reads ENHRY; CDR2 reads SYGVKD. V lost 1 base and J lost 1, with 8 bases in between. CDR3 sequence: CAISEFRESNQPQHF. The CDR3 DNA follows: TGTGCCATCAGTGAGTTCAGGGAAAGCAATCAGCCCCAGCATTTT.

The chain joins TRBV6-5 to TRBJ2-6; D remains ambiguous. Trimming took off 9 bases at V and 2 bases at J, with 8 bases between the two ends. CDR1 is MNHEY, CDR2 SVGAGI, per germline. The length of the CDR3 is 13 residues. CDR3 in DNA: TGTGCCAGTCAACCCACTGGGGCCAACGTCCTGACTTTC. Translating it yields CASQPTGANVLTF.

This chain connects TRBV10-3 to TRBJ2-5; 7 bases align to TRBD1. The CDR3 has 16 amino acids. Trimming removed 3 bases from V and 3 bases from J; junction bases left unmatched: 10. From germline, CDR1 is ENHRY and CDR2 SYGVKD. As DNA, the CDR3 is TGTGCCATCAGTGATCAATACAGGGGCCTGGAAGAGACCCAGTACTTC. Translation gives CAISDQYRGLEETQYF.

This clonotype was found a few times. V and J are TRBV10-3 and TRBJ2-3; D is unresolved. The CDR3 runs to 15 residues. Trimming took off 8 bases at V and 0 bases at J, with 15 bases between the two ends. The germline CDR1 and CDR2 sequences are ENHRY and SYGVKD. For the CDR3, the DNA is TGTGCCATCTCGAGTCAGGAGCTTAGCACAGATACGCAGTATTTT. Amino acid sequence: CAISSQELSTDTQYF.

The chain is built from TRBV6-1 and TRBJ2-5, with 7 bases identical to TRBD1. V was clipped by 6 bases and J by 4 bases; unmatched bases: 5. Germline CDR1 and CDR2: MNHNS and SASEGT. The CDR3 has 13 amino acids. As DNA, the CDR3 is TGTGCCAGCAGGGAACAGGGGATAGAGACCCAGTACTTC. Translating it yields CASREQGIETQYF.

V usage is TRBV18 and J usage is TRBJ2-7; the match to TRBD1 covers 8 bases. V lost 6 bases to trimming and J lost 2 bases; unmatched junction nucleotides: 6. Germline V CDR1 and CDR2: KGHSH, LQKENI. The CDR3 is made up of 14 amino acids. CDR3 amino acids: CASSLGTGAYEQYV. CDR3 sequence (DNA): TGTGCCAGCTCGCTCGGGACAGGTGCCTACGAGCAGTACGTC.

The chain links TRBV29-1 to TRBJ1-1; 10 positions match TRBD1. Germline V CDR1 and CDR2: SQVTM, ANQGSEA. With 8 bases clipped from V and 6 bases from J, the junction kept 9 bases outside the gene matches. The CDR3 spans 13 residues. The CDR3 sequence is CSLVPGQGSEAFF. The CDR3 DNA follows: TGCAGCTTAGTCCCGGGACAGGGGTCTGAAGCTTTCTTT. Combining the CDR3 with reference TRBV29-1 and TRBJ1-1 gives the whole variable domain SAVISQKPSRDICQRGTSLTIQCQVDSQVTMMFWYRQQPGQSLTLIATANQGSEATYESGFVIDKFPISRPNLTFSTLTVSNMSPEDSSIYLCSLVPGQGSEAFFGQGTRLTVV.

The chain links TRBV7-6 to TRBJ2-1, with 9 bases that match TRBD2. The J segment lost 0 bases and the V segment lost 1 base, leaving 16 bases of the junction unmatched. This CDR3 region has 21 residues. Per the germline V gene, CDR1 is SGHVS and CDR2 is FNYEAQ. The CDR3 loop reads CASSLDPSGVAGAFSYNEQFF. The CDR3 DNA reads as TGTGCCAGCAGCTTAGACCCCTCTGGAGTAGCGGGGGCATTCTCCTACAATGAGCAGTTCTTC.

The rearrangement joins TRBV13 to TRBJ1-2; perhaps TRBD1 as D (5 bases). V was trimmed by 2 bases and J by 3 bases, leaving 7 bases between them. Germline V gene lookup returns CDR1 PRHDT and CDR2 FYEKMQ (reference sequence). This CDR3 has 13 amino acids. This CDR3 reads CASSLFRDYGYTF. The CDR3 coding sequence is TGTGCCAGCAGCTTATTCAGGGACTATGGCTACACCTTC.

This chain joins TRBV20-1 and TRBJ2-1; 7 bases map to TRBD1. Germline lookup yields CDR1 DFQATT and CDR2 SNEGSKA (reference sequence). Losses at the gene ends were 4 bases for V and 5 bases for J; bases not matched to a gene: 2. The CDR3 is 12 residues long. CDR3 sequence (DNA): TGCAGTGCTACCGACAGGGACAATGAGCAGTTCTTC. Translation: CSATDRDNEQFF.

V and J are TRBV15 and TRBJ2-3, with 7 nucleotides matching TRBD2. Germline CDR1 is LNHNV and CDR2 is YYDKDF (reference sequence). The CDR3 extends over 16 amino acids. The V gene end was trimmed by 1 base and the J gene end by 2 bases; junction bases not matched to a gene: 6. The CDR3 bases are TGTGCCACCAGCAGAGGTTGGGGGGGTGTCACAGATACGCAGTATTTT. It codes for CATSRGWGGVTDTQYF.

This chain connects TRBV5-1 to TRBJ1-1, with 8 positions matching TRBD1. The CDR3 loop spans 14 amino acids. CDR1 is SGHRS and CDR2 is YFSETQ in the germline V gene. The ends lost 5 bases at V and 10 bases at J; junction bases unmatched: 13. CDR3 DNA: TGCGCCAGCAGGCTCCAGGGGGCTCAGAGGGGAGCTTTCTTT. It yields the protein CASRLQGAQRGAFF.

In its sample, this clonotype was seen a few times. The genes are TRBV7-3 and TRBJ2-1; 7 bases line up with TRBD2. The length of the CDR3 is 14 residues. The germline V gene has CDR1 SGHTA and CDR2 FQGTGA. Trimming cost V 0 bases and J 9 bases; bases outside gene matches: 5. CDR3 sequence: CASSLTGGVGEQFF. The CDR3 nucleotides read TGTGCCAGCAGCTTAACTGGGGGGGTGGGTGAGCAGTTCTTC.

This clonotype was picked up a small number of times. The chain carries TRBV18 and TRBJ1-1, with D possibly TRBD1 on 6 matching bases. V was shortened by 7 bases and J by 2 bases, with 11 bases between the two germline ends. In germline, CDR1 is KGHSH, CDR2 LQKENI. The CDR3 has 13 amino acids. The CDR3 protein is CASCEGGNTEAFF. CDR3 in DNA: TGTGCCAGCTGTGAGGGGGGCAACACTGAAGCTTTCTTT. Looking up the rest from reference TRBV18 and TRBJ1-1 gives the full variable domain: NAGVMQNPRHLVRRRGQEARLRCSPMKGHSHVYWYRQLPEEGLKFMVYLQKENIIDESGMPKERFSAEFPKEGPSILRIQQVVRGDSAAYFCASCEGGNTEAFFGQGTRLTVV.

There are a few counts of this clonotype. This chain connects TRBV11-2 to TRBJ2-3; possibly TRBD1 or TRBD2 for D (7 bases each). The V and J ends lost 4 bases and 4 bases respectively, with 18 bases between them. This CDR3 region has 16 residues. The germline V gene encodes CDR1 SGHAT and CDR2 FQNNGV. CDR3 residues: CASSSVQGGPPDTQYF. DNA for the CDR3: TGTGCCAGCAGCTCCGTCCAGGGGGGGCCTCCAGATACGCAGTATTTT.